A selection of T cell receptor beta chains follows, all from one sample in a study of immune evolution from preneoplasia to lung adenocarcinoma. The data were produced by immunoSEQ multiplex PCR, yet TCRdb's version contains in-frame clones alone and is incomplete. This table holds tens of thousands of clones, more than 60% found once. Sequencing was performed on FFPE invasive lung adenocarcinoma tissue. These receptors were obtained from a person in their sixties or seventies with lung adenocarcinoma. Each CDR3 is given with its conserved first and last residue. A D gene is named only where the DNA matches it firmly.

.	TRBV7-8	TRBJ2-2	TGTGCCAGCAGCTTATTGGACACCGGGGAGCTGTTTTTT	CASSLLDTGELFF
.	TRBV14	TRBJ1-1	TGTGCCAGCAGCCAAGGAGCGGGGGCTGAAGCTTTCTTT	CASSQGAGAEAFF
.	TRBV29-1	TRBJ1-2	TGCAGCTCCCCGTGGGACGGCTACACCTTC	CSSPWDGYTF
TRBD1	TRBV7-2	TRBJ2-2	TGTGCCAGCAGGTCGACAGGGGACACCGGGGAGCTGTTTTTT	CASRSTGDTGELFF
.	TRBV15	TRBJ2-3	TGTGCCACCAGCAGATCGAGGGGACATACGCAGTATTTT	CATSRSRGHTQYF
TRBD1	TRBV4-2	TRBJ2-2	TGTGCCAGCAGTCCTGGCGGGACAGGGGCCGGGGAGCTGTTTTTT	CASSPGGTGAGELFF
TRBD2	TRBV6-5	TRBJ2-1	TGTGCCAGCAGCTCTGGACTAGCGGGATTGGATGAGCAGTTCTTC	CASSSGLAGLDEQFF
TRBD1	TRBV2	TRBJ2-5	TGTGCCAGCAGTCGACAGGGAAACCAAGAGACCCAGTACTTC	CASSRQGNQETQYF
.	TRBV18	TRBJ1-3	TGTGCCAGCTCAAAGGGGTATAGCTCTGGAAACACCATATATTTT	CASSKGYSSGNTIYF
TRBD1	TRBV28	TRBJ2-7	TGTGCCAGCAACCCCCCGGGACAGGGGGTCCACGAGCAGTACTTC	CASNPPGQGVHEQYF
TRBD1	TRBV5-8	TRBJ1-5	TGTGCCAGCAGCTCGCGGGGGACAGGTAGCAATCAGCCCCAGCATTTT	CASSSRGTGSNQPQHF
.	TRBV4-2	TRBJ2-2	TGTGCCAGCAGCCAGGGGGCGGAAAACACCGGGGAGCTGTTTTTT	CASSQGAENTGELFF
TRBD2	TRBV6-5	TRBJ2-5	TGTGCCAGCGGGAGGGCGTTGGAGACCCAGTACTTC	CASGRALETQYF
.	TRBV15	TRBJ2-5	TGTGCCACCAGCAGAGACCCTCAGATGTACCAAGAGACCCAGTACTTC	CATSRDPQMYQETQYF